Following are 19 T cell receptor beta chains from one sample sequenced in a study of beta chain features in type 1 diabetes. As every portion of the isolated RNA was reverse transcribed, the sequencing read expressed TCRB transcripts. The assay was immunoSEQ multiplex PCR, and TCRdb's table has in-frame clones only and misses some. The table has more than 140,000 clones, approximately 10% seen once. The sample was central memory CD4+ T cells from blood. These receptors all come from a woman between 35 and 50 years old in good health.

This clone appeared many times. V gene TRBV15 combines with J gene TRBJ2-1, with D perhaps TRBD2 (5 bases). This CDR3 has 12 residues. Germline V lookup: CDR1 LNHNV, CDR2 YYDKDF (reference sequence). Trimming stripped 5 bases from V and 12 bases from J, with 14 bases between. The CDR3 here is CATSYSGKRQFF. CDR3 bases: TGTGCCACCAGCTACAGCGGCAAGCGGCAGTTCTTC.

This clone was detected only a few times. This rearrangement joins TRBV5-6 to TRBJ2-3; 12 nucleotides agree with TRBD2. The germline gives CDR1 SGHDT, CDR2 YYEEEE. The CDR3 loop spans 18 amino acids. J gave up 0 bases and V 1 base, and 6 bases lay outside the gene matches. For the CDR3, the DNA is TGTGCCAGCAGCTTGACTAGCGGGGGGTATGCTAGCACAGATACGCAGTATTTT. Translating gives CASSLTSGGYASTDTQYF.

J is TRBJ2-6 and V is TRBV6-6, with TRBD2 as a possible D gene (6 bases). Germline-derived CDR1 and CDR2 are MNHNY and SVGAGI (reference sequence). The V end was cut by 2 bases, the J end by 0 bases, with 8 bases between. This CDR3 has 16 amino acids. CDR3 sequence reads: CASSYGGDSGANVLTF. The CDR3 DNA reads TGTGCCAGCAGTTACGGCGGGGACTCTGGGGCCAACGTCCTGACTTTC.

J is TRBJ2-7 and V is TRBV5-8; TRBD1 matches 8 bases. CDR1 and CDR2 from the germline V gene are SGHTS and YDEGEE. This CDR3 spans 14 amino acids. With 0 bases clipped from V and 5 bases from J, the junction kept 4 bases outside the gene matches. The CDR3 loop is CASSLVDRVHEQYF. The CDR3 DNA reads TGTGCCAGCAGCTTGGTGGACAGGGTCCACGAGCAGTACTTC. Drawing the rest from reference TRBV5-8 and TRBJ2-7, the complete variable domain is EAGVTQSPTHLIKTRGQQATLRCSPISGHTSVYWYQQALGLGLQFLLWYDEGEERNRGNFPPRFSGRQFPNYSSELNVNALELEDSALYLCASSLVDRVHEQYFGPGTRLTVT.

This clone occurred a few times. The V and J genes are TRBV7-2 and TRBJ2-6, with 8 bases aligning to TRBD2. Germline CDR1 reads SGHTA; CDR2 reads FQGNSA. V gave up 4 bases and J gave up 0 bases; unmatched junction bases: 2. This CDR3 is built from 16 residues. Written as DNA, the CDR3 is TGTGCCAGCAGCTCACGGGGGGGCTCTGGGGCCAACGTCCTGACTTTC. Its translation is CASSSRGGSGANVLTF.

This clone was detected a few times. This rearrangement joins TRBV7-2 to TRBJ1-2, with TRBD1 matching 7 bases. This CDR3 has 14 residues. Germline V gene sequence: CDR1 SGHTA, CDR2 FQGNSA. Losses at the gene ends were 5 bases for V and 0 bases for J; bases not matched to a gene: 3. For the CDR3, the DNA is TGTGCCAGCAGCCCAGGGACAGCTAACTATGGCTACACCTTC. This codes for CASSPGTANYGYTF.

The chain uses TRBV5-6 and TRBJ2-3; tentatively, D is TRBD2 (5 bases). Germline CDR1 SGHDT, CDR2 YYEEEE. Trimming took 2 bases from V and 3 from J, leaving 16 bases between them. This CDR3 spans 16 amino acids. The CDR3 DNA is TGTGCCAGCAGCTTTCTAGCTCCGAGGTTGACAGATACGCAGTATTTT. Its protein is CASSFLAPRLTDTQYF.

For this clone: This could be a read error, since a much larger clone is one nucleotide away. This rearrangement joins TRBV28 to TRBJ1-2, with D perhaps TRBD1 (5 bases). This CDR3 contains 13 residues. Germline V lookup: CDR1 MDHEN, CDR2 SYDVKM. V was shortened by 6 bases and J by 4 bases, with 12 bases between the two germline ends. The CDR3 protein is CASSPPGLYGYTF. The CDR3 DNA reads TGTGCCAGCAGCCCTCCGGGACTCTATGGCTACACCTTC.

This clone was seen at least ten times. This sequence joins TRBV7-2 and TRBJ2-1; weak D call: TRBD2 (6 bases). Trimming stripped 2 bases from V and 7 bases from J, with 15 bases between. There are 15 residues in the CDR3. Germline CDR1 reads SGHTA; CDR2 reads FQGNSA. The CDR3 sequence: CASSLRTTPRNEQFF. In DNA, the CDR3 is TGTGCCAGCAGCTTAAGGACTACTCCTAGGAATGAGCAGTTCTTC. Full variable domain (outside the CDR3, taken from reference TRBV7-2 and TRBJ2-1): GAGVSQSPSNKVTEKGKDVELRCDPISGHTALYWYRQSLGQGLEFLIYFQGNSAPDKSGLPSDRFSAERTGGSVSTLTIQRTQQEDSAVYLCASSLRTTPRNEQFFGPGTRLTVL.

This clone has only one observation. This chain uses TRBV18 with TRBJ1-2, with D tentatively TRBD1 (5 bases). The V end was cut by 0 bases, the J end by 4 bases, with 9 bases between. Per germline, CDR1 KGHSH and CDR2 LQKENI. This CDR3 has 14 amino acids. This CDR3 reads CASSPPGEPYGYTF. CDR3 DNA sequence: TGTGCCAGCTCACCACCAGGGGAACCCTATGGCTACACCTTC.

The table lists this clone with many counts. V and J are TRBV28 and TRBJ2-7; tentative D call: TRBD1 (6 bases). V lost 7 bases and J lost 3, with 13 bases in between. The CDR3 consists of 13 residues. The germline CDR1 and CDR2 sequences are MDHEN and SYDVKM. The CDR3 reads CASTRTANYEQYF. The CDR3 coding sequence is TGTGCCAGCACCCGGACAGCTAACTACGAGCAGTACTTC. Complete variable domain (other parts from reference TRBV28 and TRBJ2-7): DVKVTQSSRYLVKRTGEKVFLECVQDMDHENMFWYRQDPGLGLRLIYFSYDVKMKEKGDIPEGYSVSREKKERFSLILESASTNQTSMYLCASTRTANYEQYFGPGTRLTVT.

This chain joins TRBV7-9 and TRBJ2-7; 7 bases line up with TRBD1. J lost 6 bases, V lost 1 base, and 3 bases had no gene match. The CDR3 consists of 13 residues. From germline, CDR1 is SEHNR and CDR2 FQNEAQ (reference sequence). CDR3 coding DNA: TGTGCCAGCAGCTTAGAGACAGGGAGCGAGCAGTACTTC. Residues: CASSLETGSEQYF.

This clone showed up just a few times. The chain links TRBV4-1 to TRBJ1-5; D may be TRBD1 (5 bases). Germline lookup yields CDR1 MGHRA and CDR2 YSYEKL. Trimming shortened V by 3 bases and J by 1 base, and 16 bases separated the two germline ends. The CDR3 extends over 17 amino acids. The CDR3 DNA follows: TGCGCCAGCAGCCATGGGGGGAGGGTTTCAAGCAATCAGCCCCAGCATTTT. Its translation is CASSHGGRVSSNQPQHF.

This clone was picked up a small number of times. The rearrangement joins TRBV4-3 to TRBJ2-7; a possible D gene is TRBD2 (5 bases). Between the trimmed V and J ends, which lost 1 base and 5 bases, there was a span of 15 bases. This CDR3 region has 15 residues. Germline V gives CDR1 LGHNA, CDR2 YSLEER. The CDR3: CASSQASRYGDEQYF. CDR3 nucleotide sequence: TGCGCCAGCAGCCAAGCTTCCAGGTACGGGGACGAGCAGTACTTC.

This clone was counted between two and nine times. The genes are TRBV5-1 and TRBJ2-6; 7 bases line up with TRBD1. There are 17 residues in the CDR3. CDR1 is SGHRS and CDR2 is YFSETQ in the germline V gene. J was trimmed by 4 bases and V by 0 bases; bases with no gene match: 7. For the CDR3, the DNA is TGCGCCAGCAGCTTGGGAGCAACAGGGGTCGGGGCCAACGTCCTGACTTTC. It yields the protein CASSLGATGVGANVLTF.

This clone was seen at least ten times. The chain is built from TRBV18 and TRBJ1-1; D is uncertain. The CDR3 contains 14 residues. With 2 bases removed from V and 2 bases from J, the gap between germline ends came to 9 bases. The germline V gene has CDR1 KGHSH and CDR2 LQKENI. As DNA, the CDR3 is TGTGCCAGCTCACCAGATCAGTTCAACACTGAAGCTTTCTTT. Translation: CASSPDQFNTEAFF.

The chain is built from TRBV5-1 and TRBJ2-2; 9 bases fit TRBD2. This CDR3 has 17 amino acids. Trimming cost V 4 bases and J 10 bases; bases outside gene matches: 17. Germline lookup yields CDR1 SGHRS and CDR2 YFSETQ. CDR3: CASSPGASGGLRVELFF. The DNA of the CDR3 is TGCGCCAGCAGCCCCGGGGCCAGCGGGGGGCTCCGGGTGGAGCTGTTTTTT.

This clone was picked up many times. The chain employs TRBV7-2 and TRBJ1-6; D gene ambiguous. V was pared by 1 base and J by 10 bases, with 8 bases between. The germline gives CDR1 SGHTA, CDR2 FQGNSA. The CDR3 runs to 13 residues. Here the CDR3 reads CASSLVEGSPLHF. CDR3 DNA sequence: TGTGCCAGCAGCTTAGTGGAGGGCTCACCCCTCCACTTT.

In its sample, this clone was seen a few times. The chain has TRBV7-2 and TRBJ2-1; 8 bases align to TRBD2. The length of the CDR3 is 16 residues. V gave up 3 bases and J gave up 3 bases; unmatched junction bases: 7. Per the germline V gene, CDR1 is SGHTA and CDR2 is FQGNSA. The CDR3 reads CASSLEGSGVYNEQFF. CDR3 in DNA: TGTGCCAGCAGCTTGGAAGGTAGCGGGGTCTACAATGAGCAGTTCTTC.